This TCR beta chain was captured in a study of T cell responses to AZD1222 COVID-19 vaccine (dated by TCRdb to 2020 to 2022). In terms of the full investigation: Because spike-specific TCR depth and breadth did not differ between the two schedules, AZD1222 recipients who got a second dose at roughly 4 weeks were pooled with those who got a second dose at roughly 12 weeks. TCR sequencing covered 233 trial participants: around 210 given two doses of AZD1222 and approximately 25 given two doses of MenACWY control vaccine. Enrollment into the trials was organized by age into subgroups of 18-55, 56-69 and 70-plus years, and those subgroups contained roughly 140, 27 and 60 TCR-sequenced participants, respectively. On the study overall, not on this receptor specifically: Because no samples from the day 14 peak response were available, repertoires could be characterized only after the peak T cell response. Conclusions about previously exposed vaccinees are limited because only six or seven AZD1222 recipients were SARS-CoV-2 seropositive at baseline. The whole spike protein was spanned by vaccine-associated CD4 TCRs, and dominant responses were seen in regions 160-218 and 743-854. Reportedly, close to half of the unique spike-specific TCRs recognized epitopes lying outside the regions that are mutated in the B.1.351 and B.1.1.7 variants. A significant rise in spike-specific TCR breadth and depth was observed after two AZD1222 doses relative to day 0 and relative to MenACWY recipients. Participants were mostly white British and included more females than males, and it was suggested by the authors that clonal diversity may have been underestimated. The 56-69-year group was small, and its depth increase did not reach significance, likely because of low power.

The CDR3 regions of human TCRbeta chains were subjected to immunosequencing. From the authors' description of their analysis: TCRs in the repertoires were matched against a reference library of SARS-CoV-2-specific TCRs that had been generated with the MIRA antigen-specificity platform. Breadth meant the fraction of unique TCRs that were SARS-CoV-2-associated, whereas depth meant the fraction of total T cells that were SARS-CoV-2-associated. Using the MIRA data, every spike-specific TCR was mapped to the spike region that the TCR reacted to and assigned to either a CD4 or a CD8 class. Log10-transformed breadth and depth values were compared by one-way ANOVA with Sidak's multiple comparisons tests. TCRdb's version of the immuneACCESS table is confined to in-frame rearrangements and falls short of the full clone set. An unresolved V gene accounts for under half of the shortfall where checked; the remainder is of unknown origin. The V and J calls and the clone size are those of that table, but D and trimming were determined from the DNA. For this sample the table gives approximately 180,000 clones, of which 75% to 90% were detected only once. The ten top clones hold 6.1% of the sample.

Concerning this clone: There is no known antigen for this receptor. Base quality data are lacking; no much larger clone is found one base away.

What the time point label conveys for this sample: baseline before first vaccination. Vaccinee samples were obtained from the UK trials COV001 and COV002, which included a single-blind randomized controlled phase 2/3 trial of AZD1222 (ChAdOx1 nCoV-19) in healthy adults. For TCRbeta chain sequencing, PBMC samples were collected from trial participants at day 0 and at day 28 after the second dose. The CDR3, from cysteine to phenylalanine, totals 16 residues. The kept DNA is CDR3 alone, 48 bases in frame from the first base. Trimming takes 2 bases from V and 3 bases from J, and the germline ends sit 13 bases apart. CDR1 and CDR2 are drawn from the germline V gene: MNHEY, SVGAGI.

This clonotype was sampled from an adult in good health. The chain employs TRBV6-5 and TRBJ2-2, with no D gene named confidently. The sequencing here drew on peripheral blood, taken on day 0 of AZD1222 vaccination. The nucleotide sequence reads TGTGCCAGCAGTTACGTCGGACCAGCGTACACCGGGGAGCTGTTTTTT. Its protein reads: CASSYVGPAYTGELFF.